This TCR beta chain was captured in a study of T cells in Graves' hyperthyroidism and ophthalmopathy. Amplification yielded TCR beta CDR3 regions, with RNA transcripts as the source. TCR CDR3 underwent first-round RT-PCR with the HTBI primer set. A single record per CDR3 protein comes from TCRdb applying MiXCR to the multiplex PCR reads. This sample yields some 700,000 distinct CDR3 sequences, of which 17% are seen a single time; about a sixth belongs to the top ten. The junction had 7 bases not matched to a gene; V was cut back by 6 bases and J by 5 bases. Germline CDR1 reads MDHEN; CDR2 reads SYDVKM. The CDR3 length is 14 residues. This clonotype was recorded many times.

V is TRBV28 and J is TRBJ1-1, with 9 bases that match TRBD1. This TCR was recovered from a man between 45 and 60 years old with Graves' hyperthyroidism. The sample taken for sequencing was blood. The CDR3 spells CASSLGQGRTEAFF. CDR3 DNA sequence: TGTGCCAGCAGCCTGGGACAGGGAAGAACTGAAGCTTTCTTT.